This T cell receptor (beta chain) derives from a study of identical twins. Study-level points and caveats: Within monozygotic twins, out-of-frame TCR alpha sharing was underestimated by the models. Potential partial confounding of zero-insertion analyses by invariant MAIT and iNKT cells was noted. Those out-of-frame alpha sequences shared by twins showed an excess of low generation probability. Memory repertoires showed no such pattern, whereas abundant cord blood beta clonotypes carried fewer insertions.

The CDR3 has 14 residues. Trimming pared 6 bases from V and 0 bases from J, leaving 10 bases between. Germline lookup yields CDR1 SGHTA and CDR2 FQGNSA. TCRdb redid the calling of the 5' RACE reads with MiXCR, one entry per CDR3 protein. The data hold about 570,000 distinct CDR3 sequences, with around 9.6% observed a single time. Note on this clonotype: Its antigen is unidentified.

This same sample was also taken into another study, of yellow fever vaccine responses in identical twins.

The TCR comes from a woman between 18 and 29 years old in good health. Sequenced: PBMCs. The chain joins TRBV7-2 to TRBJ2-3; D not resolved. The DNA for the CDR3 is TGTGCCAGCAGTAACCGTCAGAGCACAGATACGCAGTATTTT. This translates into CASSNRQSTDTQYF.